This T cell receptor (beta chain) was captured in a study of T cells in Graves' hyperthyroidism and ophthalmopathy. Findings and limits, study-wide: Ophthalmopathy could be told apart from stable hyperthyroidism with a 13 V-J model. Blood shared most expanded thyroid clonotypes above 0.001. The model identified upcoming ophthalmopathy a median approximately 6.5 months ahead of onset.

RNA transcripts gave rise to amplified TCR beta CDR3 regions. The study used the HTBI primer set for a first-round RT-PCR of the TCR CDR3. TCRdb reprocessed the multiplex PCR reads via MiXCR and lists one record per CDR3 protein. The sample includes approximately 410,000 distinct CDR3 sequences, roughly 14% of them seen just once. This clonotype was picked up many times. Antigen specificity is unknown. Patients with uncontrolled infections, other autoimmune diseases, pregnancy or lactation were excluded. V was clipped by 5 bases and J by 2 bases; unmatched bases: 4. Germline V gene lookup returns CDR1 SEHNR and CDR2 FQNEAQ (reference sequence). CDR3 size: 14 residues.

The sequence was collected from a man between 18 and 29 years old with Graves' ophthalmopathy. Sample: blood. V is TRBV7-9 and J is TRBJ2-3; 7 bases align to TRBD1. The CDR3 DNA reads TGTGCCAGCAGCACCGGGACAGTCACAGATACGCAGTATTTT. Translating it yields CASSTGTVTDTQYF.